This TCR beta chain was sequenced for a study of shared clonotypes between healthy human individuals. Study observations and caveats: Limitation of the genetic and exposure-history diversity represented came from the few donors.

In the case of this clone: Its antigen is unidentified.

From germline, CDR1 is SGHTA and CDR2 FQGNSA. The CDR3 totals 15 residues. V lost 1 base and J lost 1, with 10 bases in between. Using immunoSEQ multiplex PCR, the repertoire was profiled, and TCRdb retains in-frame clones only, with some absent. The sample shows 170,000 or so clones, around 63% of them seen only once. Sequenced material: memory CD4+ T cells sorted from blood. The subset here: CD45RA-negative fraction. The source of this sequence is a man between 25 and 39 years old in good health. The V and J genes are TRBV7-2 and TRBJ2-5; tentative D call: TRBD2 (5 bases). DNA of the CDR3: TGTGCCAGCAGCTTAGGGCTAGCCGTCCAAGAGACCCAGTACTTC. Translation gives CASSLGLAVQETQYF.